These 23 T cell receptor beta chains were all obtained from the same sample, sequenced in a study of metastatic and nonmetastatic thyroid tumors. Every patient was untreated before thyroid surgery. TCRdb re-clonotyped the PCR reads through MiXCR. The repertoire includes 30,000 to 40,000 clones, around 16% of them detected once, and about 19% sits in the top ten. The sample comprised blood. Receptors were obtained from a male donor with papillary thyroid cancer or a benign thyroid nodule (not recorded which). Some clones in this sample may be carry-over from other donors' samples.

This clone was observed a few times. An end of the junction does not agree with germline; a read error may underlie this. This chain connects TRBV24-1 to TRBJ1-3, with D uncertain. The CDR3 covers 15 residues. CDR1 is KGHDR, CDR2 SFDVKD, per germline. The CDR3 sequence: CATSSVPNSGNTTYF. In DNA, the CDR3 is TGTGCCACCAGTTCGGTACCGAACTCTGGAAACACCACATATTTT.

V gene TRBV19 combines with J gene TRBJ1-6; D is unclear. The germline CDR1 and CDR2 sequences are LNHDA and SQIVND (reference sequence). V lost 5 bases to trimming and J lost 9 bases, with 17 bases between them. This CDR3 has 15 amino acids. For the CDR3, the DNA is TGTGCCAGTAGTCCACCTGGACCGAGTAGTTCACCCCTCCACTTT. This sequence encodes CASSPPGPSSSPLHF.

This clone was seen more than once but under ten times. The chain recombines TRBV6-1 with TRBJ1-6; a possible D gene is TRBD1 (6 bases). CDR1 and CDR2 from the germline V gene are MNHNS and SASEGT. CDR3 size: 15 residues. Trimming took off 5 bases at V and 3 bases at J, with 11 bases between the two ends. The CDR3 sequence is CASSSQGNYNSPLHF. The CDR3 DNA reads TGTGCCAGCAGTTCACAGGGAAACTATAATTCACCCCTCCACTTT.

This clone was picked up many times. This chain uses TRBV11-2 with TRBJ2-7; D gene uncertain. Germline loops: CDR1 SGHAT, CDR2 FQNNGV. The CDR3 covers 11 residues. Trimming removed 4 bases at V and 3 bases at J, with 4 bases between. Here the CDR3 reads CASSSLYEQYF. The CDR3 nucleotides read TGTGCCAGCAGCTCCCTCTACGAGCAGTACTTC.

This clone was counted many times. The chain carries TRBV15 and TRBJ1-4; a weak D match, TRBD1 (5 bases). Germline CDR1 is LNHNV and CDR2 is YYDKDF (reference sequence). V was trimmed by 5 bases and J by 8 bases, leaving 18 bases between them. The CDR3 consists of 15 residues. CDR3 protein: CATSGGGAGEEKLFF. For the CDR3, the DNA is TGTGCCACCAGCGGGGGGGGAGCGGGAGAAGAAAAACTGTTTTTT.

Ten or more counts support this clone. The chain joins TRBV28 to TRBJ2-4; 9 positions match TRBD2. After removal of 8 bases from V and 8 bases from J, the junction contained 13 bases not matched to a gene. The CDR3 sequence is 15 residues long. From germline, CDR1 is MDHEN and CDR2 SYDVKM. The CDR3 reads CASGHSGSGFDIQYF. CDR3 nucleotide sequence: TGTGCCAGCGGGCATAGCGGGAGTGGTTTCGACATTCAGTACTTC.

The chain has TRBV19 and TRBJ2-7; TRBD1 is a possible D gene (6 bases). This CDR3 comprises 14 residues. Germline lookup yields CDR1 LNHDA and CDR2 SQIVND (reference sequence). V shed 4 bases and J shed 3 bases, with 13 bases lying between them. The CDR3 DNA is TGTGCCAGTAGTAGGGACACTACAGGCTACGAGCAGTACTTC. Protein: CASSRDTTGYEQYF. The full variable domain, with the rest looked up from reference TRBV19 and TRBJ2-7, is DGGITQSPKYLFRKEGQNVTLSCEQNLNHDAMYWYRQDPGQGLRLIYYSQIVNDFQKGDIAEGYSVSREKKESFPLTVTSAQKNPTAFYLCASSRDTTGYEQYFGPGTRLTVT.

In its sample, this clone was seen many times. This chain joins TRBV2 and TRBJ2-5, with TRBD2 identical over 7 bases. The V gene's germline CDR1 is SNHLY and CDR2 FYNNEI. With 4 bases clipped from V and 5 bases from J, the junction kept 10 bases outside the gene matches. The CDR3 has 15 residues. The CDR3 reads CASSGGGRGLETQYF. In DNA form, the CDR3 reads TGTGCCAGCAGTGGAGGCGGGAGAGGGTTGGAGACCCAGTACTTC.

This clone came up many times. This chain uses TRBV4-2 with TRBJ2-1, with D perhaps TRBD2 (6 bases). Germline V gene sequence: CDR1 LGHNA, CDR2 YNFKEQ. There are 13 residues in the CDR3. Trimming removed 2 bases at V and 8 bases at J, with 10 bases between. CDR3 residues: CASSQLASDEQFF. The CDR3 nucleotides are TGTGCCAGCAGCCAACTAGCGAGCGATGAGCAGTTCTTC.

The chain recombines TRBV7-3 with TRBJ2-1; tentatively, D is TRBD2 (5 bases). The V gene's germline CDR1 is SGHTA and CDR2 FQGTGA. Trimming stripped 2 bases from V and 8 bases from J, with 13 bases between. The CDR3 totals 14 residues. This chain's CDR3 is CASSLAYSVDEQFF. The CDR3 coding sequence is TGTGCCAGCAGCTTAGCGTATAGCGTAGATGAGCAGTTCTTC.

This clone has ten or more counts. Germline and junction disagree at one end, which may indicate a read error. This sequence joins TRBV7-7 and TRBJ2-3, with 7 bases identical to TRBD2. In germline, CDR1 is SSHAT, CDR2 FNYEAQ (reference sequence). The CDR3 spans 15 residues. CDR3 sequence reads: CASSLASGFTDTQYF. Here the CDR3 DNA reads TGTGCTAGCAGCTTAGCTAGCGGCTTCACAGATACGCAGTATTTT.

Many counts were recorded for this clone. The V and J genes are TRBV12-3 or TRBV12-4 and TRBJ2-2, with 9 bases fitting TRBD2. The CDR3 is made up of 15 amino acids. V was clipped by 6 bases and J by 1 base; unmatched bases: 3. The CDR3 DNA reads TGTGCCAGCAGACCGACTAGCGGGAACACCGGGGAGCTGTTTTTT. Its translation is CASRPTSGNTGELFF.

This clone was observed at least ten times. This chain links TRBV27 with TRBJ1-2, with 8 positions matching TRBD1. Germline V gives CDR1 MNHEY, CDR2 SMNVEV (reference sequence). Trimming at V came to 8 bases and at J to 6 bases, leaving 14 bases not matched to a gene. The CDR3 covers 15 residues. CDR3 DNA: TGTGCCAGCGTCCCCTCAGGGGGCCTCGTGGATGGCTACACCTTC. Protein: CASVPSGGLVDGYTF.

Ten or more counts support this clone. This chain links TRBV6-2 or TRBV6-3 with TRBJ2-3; no reliable D call. Per germline, CDR1 MNHEY and CDR2 SVGEGT. V lost 2 bases and J lost 0, with 9 bases in between. The CDR3 is 15 residues long. The CDR3 nucleotides read TGTGCCAGCAGTTACCTCGGCATAAGCACAGATACGCAGTATTTT. Amino acid sequence: CASSYLGISTDTQYF.

At least ten counts were recorded for this clone. The chain carries TRBV2 and TRBJ2-1; D is ambiguous. V lost 7 bases, J lost 2 bases, and 12 bases lay in between. CDR1 and CDR2 (germline): SNHLY, FYNNEI. The CDR3 is made up of 14 amino acids. CDR3 region: CASILGFPYNEQFF. Here the CDR3 DNA reads TGTGCCAGCATTCTCGGGTTTCCCTACAATGAGCAGTTCTTC.

This clone was detected ten times or more. V is TRBV30 and J is TRBJ1-6, with 11 bases lining up with TRBD1. Looked up from germline, CDR1 is GTSNPN and CDR2 is SVGIG (reference sequence). After removal of 5 bases from V and 9 bases from J, the junction contained 6 bases not matched to a gene. The CDR3 spans 14 residues. CDR3 nucleotides: TGTGCCTGGGCTAGGGACAGGGGGGTTTCACCCCTCCACTTT. Translation gives CAWARDRGVSPLHF.

This clone was counted at least ten times. The V and J genes are TRBV30 and TRBJ1-3; D is unresolved. CDR3 length: 11 residues. The germline V and J ends were trimmed by 1 base and 9 bases, with 7 bases remaining between them. Germline V gene data show CDR1 as GTSNPN and CDR2 as SVGIG (reference sequence). As DNA, the CDR3 is TGTGCCTGGAGTGAAGGTGGCACCATATATTTT. This sequence encodes CAWSEGGTIYF.

About this clone itself: This may stem from a read error, because a much larger clone lies one nucleotide away. This chain links TRBV3-1 with TRBJ2-5; 7 nucleotides align to TRBD1. The CDR3 has 16 amino acids. Germline V gene lookup returns CDR1 LGHDT and CDR2 YNNKEL (reference sequence). After removal of 5 bases from V and 6 bases from J, the junction contained 15 bases not matched to a gene. The CDR3 sequence: CASSTRGRGQAQTQYF. CDR3 coding DNA: TGTGCCAGCAGCACCCGTGGAAGAGGACAGGCCCAGACCCAGTACTTC.

This clone was counted at least ten times. A much larger clone lies one base from this, so it may be a read error. The chain couples TRBV27 to TRBJ2-5; 7 positions agree with TRBD1. The CDR3 has 18 amino acids. With 5 bases clipped from V and 5 bases from J, the junction kept 20 bases outside the gene matches. Germline V lookup: CDR1 MNHEY, CDR2 SMNVEV (reference sequence). The CDR3 protein is CASSPPTGMSPVLETQYF. DNA of the CDR3: TGTGCCAGCAGTCCCCCGACAGGGATGTCCCCAGTGTTGGAGACCCAGTACTTC.

The table lists this clone with many counts. The rearrangement uses TRBV10-3 and TRBJ1-1; 7 bases agree with TRBD1. The trim removed 5 bases at V and 5 bases at J, leaving 14 bases unmatched. Germline CDR1 and CDR2: ENHRY and SYGVKD. The CDR3 is 16 residues long. Written as DNA, the CDR3 is TGTGCCATCAGTTCTCACCAGGGGGGGGGAAGGACTGAAGCTTTCTTT. Protein sequence: CAISSHQGGGRTEAFF.

The sample holds many counts of this clone. The J gene is TRBJ1-3, the V gene TRBV2, with TRBD1 matching 7 bases. Losses at the gene ends were 5 bases for V and 4 bases for J; bases not matched to a gene: 5. Germline CDR1 SNHLY, CDR2 FYNNEI. This CDR3 contains 14 residues. The CDR3 DNA is TGTGCCAGCAGTTCAAGGACAGGCGGAAACACCATATATTTT. It yields the protein CASSSRTGGNTIYF.

For this clone: The germline gene is not matched at one end of the junction; a read error may be the cause. The chain uses TRBV27 and TRBJ1-2, with D possibly being TRBD1 (6 bases). Germline values: CDR1 MNHEY, CDR2 SMNVEV (reference sequence). CDR3 length equals 13 residues. As DNA, the CDR3 is TGTGCCAGCAGCAGCGGTGGGGGCTATGTCTACACCTTC. Protein: CASSSGGGYVYTF.

This clone was recorded at least ten times. The rearrangement uses TRBV13 and TRBJ1-4; 9 bases are a match to TRBD1. V lost 4 bases and J lost 8; bases outside the gene matches: 5. The CDR3 spans 14 residues. CDR1 and CDR2 from the germline V gene are PRHDT and FYEKMQ (reference sequence). The chain's CDR3 is CASSSGQGGEKLFF. DNA for the CDR3: TGTGCCAGCAGCTCGGGACAGGGTGGGGAAAAACTGTTTTTT.